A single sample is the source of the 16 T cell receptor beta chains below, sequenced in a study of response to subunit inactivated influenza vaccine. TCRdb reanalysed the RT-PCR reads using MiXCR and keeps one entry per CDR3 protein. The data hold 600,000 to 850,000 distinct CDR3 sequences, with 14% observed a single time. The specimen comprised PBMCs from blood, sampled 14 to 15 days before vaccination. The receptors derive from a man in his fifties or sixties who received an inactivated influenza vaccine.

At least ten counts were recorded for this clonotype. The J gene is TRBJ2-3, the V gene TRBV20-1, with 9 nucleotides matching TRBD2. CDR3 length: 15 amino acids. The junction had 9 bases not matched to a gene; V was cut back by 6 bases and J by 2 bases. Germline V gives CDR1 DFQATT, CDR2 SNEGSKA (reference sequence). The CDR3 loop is CSAPERGAFTDTQYF. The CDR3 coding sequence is TGCAGTGCACCTGAGCGGGGGGCCTTCACAGATACGCAGTATTTT.

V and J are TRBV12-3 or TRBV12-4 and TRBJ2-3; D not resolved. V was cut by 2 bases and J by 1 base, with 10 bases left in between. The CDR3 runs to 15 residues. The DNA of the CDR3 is TGTGCCAGCAGTTTATTCGGCCGCGGCACAGATACGCAGTATTTT. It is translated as CASSLFGRGTDTQYF.

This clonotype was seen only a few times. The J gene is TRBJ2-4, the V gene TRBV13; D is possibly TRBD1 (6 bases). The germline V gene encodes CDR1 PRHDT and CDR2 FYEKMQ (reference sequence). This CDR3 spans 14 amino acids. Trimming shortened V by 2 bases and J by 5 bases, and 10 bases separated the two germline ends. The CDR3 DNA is TGTGCCAGCAGCTTACAACAGGGACAAAACATTCAGTACTTC. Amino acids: CASSLQQGQNIQYF. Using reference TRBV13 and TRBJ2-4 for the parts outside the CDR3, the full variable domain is AAGVIQSPRHLIKEKRETATLKCYPIPRHDTVYWYQQGPGQDPQFLISFYEKMQSDKGSIPDRFSAQQFSDYHSELNMSSLELGDSALYFCASSLQQGQNIQYFGAGTRLSVL.

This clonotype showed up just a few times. The CDR3 region has the DNA TGCAGTGCTAGAAAGGGACTAGATGAATACATTCAGTACTTC. The encoded protein is CSARKGLDEYIQYF. This chain connects TRBV20-1 to TRBJ2-4; 8 nucleotides agree with TRBD2. J gave up 8 bases and V 2 bases, and 8 bases lay outside the gene matches. CDR3 size: 14 residues. The V gene's germline CDR1 is DFQATT and CDR2 SNEGSKA (reference sequence).

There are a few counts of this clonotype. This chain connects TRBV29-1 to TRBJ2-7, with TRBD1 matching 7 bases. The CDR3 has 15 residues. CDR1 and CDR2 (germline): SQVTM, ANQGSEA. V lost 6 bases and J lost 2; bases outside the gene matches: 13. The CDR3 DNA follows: TGCAGCGTGACGGGACAGTCCAGCTCGCCCTACGAGCAGTACTTC. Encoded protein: CSVTGQSSSPYEQYF.

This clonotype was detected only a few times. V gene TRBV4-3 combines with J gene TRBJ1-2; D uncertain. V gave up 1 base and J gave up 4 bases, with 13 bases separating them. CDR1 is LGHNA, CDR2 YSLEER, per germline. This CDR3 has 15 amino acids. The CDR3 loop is CASSQARAVVYGYTF. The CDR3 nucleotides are TGCGCCAGCAGCCAAGCACGGGCGGTGGTCTATGGCTACACCTTC.

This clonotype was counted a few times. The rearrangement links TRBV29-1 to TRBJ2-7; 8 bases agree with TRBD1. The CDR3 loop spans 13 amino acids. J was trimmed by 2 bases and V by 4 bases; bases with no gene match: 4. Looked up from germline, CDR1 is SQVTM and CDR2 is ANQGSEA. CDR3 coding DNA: TGCAGCGTTGGACAGGGGCTTACCTACGAGCAGTACTTC. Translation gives CSVGQGLTYEQYF.

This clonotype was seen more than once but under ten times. The CDR3: CASSLAFGGYEQYF. The CDR3 DNA reads TGCGCCAGCAGCTTGGCCTTCGGAGGCTACGAGCAGTACTTC. The chain combines TRBV5-1 with TRBJ2-7, with D maybe TRBD2 (5 bases). Per the germline V gene, CDR1 is SGHRS and CDR2 is YFSETQ. This CDR3 spans 14 amino acids. V was clipped by 0 bases and J by 3 bases, with 10 bases between them.

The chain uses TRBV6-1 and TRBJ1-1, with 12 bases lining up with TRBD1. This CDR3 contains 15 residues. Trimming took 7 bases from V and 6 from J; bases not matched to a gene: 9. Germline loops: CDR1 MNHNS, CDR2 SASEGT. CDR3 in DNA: TGTGCCAGCACTCCGGGACAGGGGGCGTTTTCTGAAGCTTTCTTT. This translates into CASTPGQGAFSEAFF.

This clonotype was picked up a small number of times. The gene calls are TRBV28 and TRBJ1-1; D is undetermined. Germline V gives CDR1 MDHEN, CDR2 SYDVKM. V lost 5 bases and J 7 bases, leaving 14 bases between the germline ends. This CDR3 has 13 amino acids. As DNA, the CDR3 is TGTGCCAGCAGTCAGCTTGGGCAAGGTGAAGCTTTCTTT. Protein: CASSQLGQGEAFF. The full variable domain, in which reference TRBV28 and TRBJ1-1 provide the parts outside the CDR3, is DVKVTQSSRYLVKRTGEKVFLECVQDMDHENMFWYRQDPGLGLRLIYFSYDVKMKEKGDIPEGYSVSREKKERFSLILESASTNQTSMYLCASSQLGQGEAFFGQGTRLTVV.

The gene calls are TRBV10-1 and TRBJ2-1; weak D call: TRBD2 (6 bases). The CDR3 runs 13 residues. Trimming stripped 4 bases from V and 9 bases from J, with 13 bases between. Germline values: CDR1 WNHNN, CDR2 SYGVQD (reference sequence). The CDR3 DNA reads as TGCGCCAGCAGTGTCCGGGACTGGGGTGAGCAGTTCTTC. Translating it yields CASSVRDWGEQFF.

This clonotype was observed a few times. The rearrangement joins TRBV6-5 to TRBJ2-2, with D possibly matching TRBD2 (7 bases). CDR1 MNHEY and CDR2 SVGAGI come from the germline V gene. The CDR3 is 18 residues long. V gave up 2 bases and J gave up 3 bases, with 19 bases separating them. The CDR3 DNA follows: TGTGCCAGCAGTTACCGTTTCGGGGGGCTTGATCACACCGGGGAGCTGTTTTTT. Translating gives CASSYRFGGLDHTGELFF.

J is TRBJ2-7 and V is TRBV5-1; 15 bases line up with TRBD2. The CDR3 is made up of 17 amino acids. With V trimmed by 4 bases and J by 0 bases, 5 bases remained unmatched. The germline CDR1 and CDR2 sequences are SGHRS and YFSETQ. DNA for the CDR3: TGCGCCAGCAGCCTCGGGACTAGCGGGGGGCTCTCCTACGAGCAGTACTTC. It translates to CASSLGTSGGLSYEQYF.

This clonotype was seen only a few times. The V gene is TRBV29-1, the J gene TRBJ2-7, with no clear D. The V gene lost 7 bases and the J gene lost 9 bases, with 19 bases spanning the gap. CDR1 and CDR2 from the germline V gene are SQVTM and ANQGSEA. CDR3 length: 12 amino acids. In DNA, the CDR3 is TGCAGCGCCGAGGAGACCGTGGGCGGGCAGTACTTC. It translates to CSAEETVGGQYF.

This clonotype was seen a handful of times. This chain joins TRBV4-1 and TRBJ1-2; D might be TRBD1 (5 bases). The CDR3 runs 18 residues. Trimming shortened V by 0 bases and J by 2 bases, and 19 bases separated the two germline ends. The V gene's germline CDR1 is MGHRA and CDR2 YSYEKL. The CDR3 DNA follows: TGCGCCAGCAGCCAAGATGTTTTGGTTAGGGGCGTAAACTATGGCTACACCTTC. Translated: CASSQDVLVRGVNYGYTF.

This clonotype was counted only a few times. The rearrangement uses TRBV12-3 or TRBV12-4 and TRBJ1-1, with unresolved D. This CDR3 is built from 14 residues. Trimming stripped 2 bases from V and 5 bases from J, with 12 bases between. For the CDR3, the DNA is TGTGCCAGCAGTTTAAGGGTAGGGAGAACTGAAGCTTTCTTT. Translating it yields CASSLRVGRTEAFF.